This TCR beta chain originates from a study of T-cell memory formation after mild COVID-19. As for the study in general: Largely donor-specific TCR clusters were found. The study, taken as a whole, reports: The SARS-CoV-2 specificity of second-wave clones reaching peak at day 37 remained unverified. Memory cells collected pre-infection included some clones that later responded, suggesting cross-reactive memory joined.

This clonotype has just a few counts. Its antigen is not identified. The CDR3 is 10 amino acids. V lost 3 bases, J lost 10 bases, and 3 bases lay in between. Per the germline V gene, CDR1 is MNHNS and CDR2 is SASEGT. Researchers used 5'RACE with constant-segment primers to make TCR alpha and TCR beta cDNA libraries that carry sample barcodes and UMIs. Using its own MiXCR run on the 5' RACE reads, TCRdb lists one record per CDR3 protein. The sample contains more than 150,000 distinct CDR3 sequences, approximately 18% of which appear only once. Sequencing was carried out using PBMCs or a T cell subset sorted from them (not recorded which). The V call is TRBV6-1, the J call TRBJ1-4, with D unclear. The TCR originated in a man younger than 35 who had mild COVID-19 (a few samples of this study predate the infection). Cell type and time point are not known. CDR3 in amino acids: CASSDGKLFF. The CDR3, as DNA: TGTGCCAGCAGTGATGGAAAACTGTTTTTT.